Shown below are 13 T cell receptor beta chains from a single sample sequenced in a study of response to subunit inactivated influenza vaccine (dated by TCRdb to the late 2010s). The library came from RT-PCR. TCRdb lists the instrument as Illumina HiSeq 2500. TCRdb itself trimmed the public reads at Q25 with fastp, ran MiXCR and retained productive beta chains. Identical CDR3 protein sequences are pooled into one entry, listed with their most common genes and DNA. For this sample the table gives about 500,000 distinct CDR3 sequences, of which more than 7% were detected only once. The ten most abundant clones make up roughly 14% of the sample. The sample was PBMCs from blood, taken about 24 months after vaccination. Every receptor here comes from a man aged 50-75 years who received an inactivated influenza vaccine. Donor details come from another sample of the same person, matched by shared clones.

This clonotype was seen at least ten times. The J gene is TRBJ2-1, the V gene TRBV28; a weak D match, TRBD1 (5 bases). Germline assignment: CDR1 MDHEN and CDR2 SYDVKM. V shed 8 bases and J shed 4 bases, with 12 bases lying between them. This CDR3 contains 13 residues. CDR3 region: CASCPPGYNEQFF. As DNA, the CDR3 is TGTGCCAGCTGCCCTCCAGGGTACAATGAGCAGTTCTTC.

In this sample, this clonotype turned up many times. The rearrangement uses TRBV5-1 and TRBJ2-3; 9 positions agree with TRBD1. The V and J ends lost 2 bases and 4 bases, in that order; junction bases with no gene match: 8. The germline V gene has CDR1 SGHRS and CDR2 YFSETQ. This CDR3 comprises 16 residues. The CDR3 bases are TGCGCCAGCAGCTTACTAGGACAGGGGATGGCAGATACGCAGTATTTT. This gives the protein CASSLLGQGMADTQYF.

The rearrangement joins TRBV7-3 to TRBJ2-5; TRBD2 might be the D (6 bases). Trimming left V 5 bases short and J 5 bases short, with 24 bases between. The CDR3 sequence is 17 residues long. The germline gives CDR1 SGHTA, CDR2 FQGTGA. The CDR3 nucleotides are TGTGCCAGCAGCCCCGGGATACTTAGCGGAGAGGTGGAGACCCAGTACTTC. Amino acid sequence: CASSPGILSGEVETQYF.

This clonotype was recorded at least ten times. The V and J genes are TRBV7-2 and TRBJ2-5, with D possibly being TRBD1 or TRBD2 (6 bases each). Germline lookup yields CDR1 SGHTA and CDR2 FQGNSA. CDR3 length: 13 amino acids. Deletions cut 8 bases from V and 1 base from J, with 11 bases between. CDR3 sequence reads: CASSGAPQETQYF. DNA of the CDR3: TGTGCCAGCTCGGGGGCGCCCCAAGAGACCCAGTACTTC.

The chain is built from TRBV4-3 and TRBJ1-6, with TRBD1 as a possible D gene (5 bases). This CDR3 is built from 16 residues. The ends were cut back, 4 bases at V and 10 bases at J, with 20 bases in the middle. Germline values: CDR1 LGHNA, CDR2 YSLEER. Written as DNA, the CDR3 is TGCGCCAGCAGCCCGGGGCCCAAACTAAGGAACTCACCCCTCCACTTT. Protein product: CASSPGPKLRNSPLHF.

The chain carries TRBV7-2 and TRBJ1-5; 9 nucleotides match TRBD1. Germline V gene lookup returns CDR1 SGHTA and CDR2 FQGNSA. The CDR3 runs 16 residues. Unmatched junction bases numbered 3, after V lost 3 bases and J lost 0 bases. The chain's CDR3 is CASSFTGGNSNQPQHF. Written as DNA, the CDR3 is TGTGCCAGCAGCTTTACAGGGGGCAATAGCAATCAGCCCCAGCATTTT.

This clonotype was observed a handful of times. The chain has TRBV9 and TRBJ2-2; 9 nucleotides line up with TRBD1. Looked up from germline, CDR1 is SGDLS and CDR2 is YYNGEE. The CDR3 length is 15 residues. The J segment lost 7 bases and the V segment lost 3 bases, leaving 7 bases of the junction unmatched. The CDR3 region has the DNA TGTGCCAGCAGCGCGGACAGGGGCGTCGGCGGGGAGCTGTTTTTT. It is translated as CASSADRGVGGELFF. Looking up the rest from reference TRBV9 and TRBJ2-2 gives the full variable domain: DSGVTQTPKHLITATGQRVTLRCSPRSGDLSVYWYQQSLDQGLQFLIQYYNGEERAKGNILERFSAQQFPDLHSELNLSSLELGDSALYFCASSADRGVGGELFFGEGSRLTVL.

The genes are TRBV28 and TRBJ1-2, with 8 nucleotides matching TRBD1. The CDR3 has 15 residues. V shed 3 bases, J shed 4 bases, and the junction held 7 bases outside the gene matches. Germline CDR1 reads MDHEN; CDR2 reads SYDVKM. The CDR3 reads CASSLGQAGLYGYTF. The CDR3 DNA reads as TGTGCCAGCAGTTTGGGACAGGCGGGCCTCTATGGCTACACCTTC.

This chain uses TRBV5-1 with TRBJ1-6; D call uncertain. The V gene lost 2 bases and the J gene lost 8 bases, with 8 bases spanning the gap. The CDR3 runs to 13 residues. Germline V lookup: CDR1 SGHRS, CDR2 YFSETQ. The chain's CDR3 is CASSFVGDSPLHF. The CDR3 DNA is TGCGCCAGCAGCTTCGTAGGAGATTCACCCCTCCACTTT. The complete variable domain, with remaining parts taken from reference TRBV5-1 and TRBJ1-6, reads KAGVTQTPRYLIKTRGQQVTLSCSPISGHRSVSWYQQTPGQGLQFLFEYFSETQRNKGNFPGRFSGRQFSNSRSEMNVSTLELGDSALYLCASSFVGDSPLHFGNGTRLTVT.

This clonotype was seen many times. The chain is built from TRBV20-1 and TRBJ2-1; D is perhaps TRBD2 (6 bases). The CDR3 has 11 residues. CDR1 and CDR2 (germline): DFQATT, SNEGSKA (reference sequence). The germline V and J ends were trimmed by 5 bases and 10 bases, with 12 bases remaining between them. The CDR3 region has the DNA TGCAGTGCTCCGGTCGCGGGGGAGCAGTTCTTC. Its translation is CSAPVAGEQFF.

This clonotype showed up many times. The chain carries TRBV12-3 or TRBV12-4 and TRBJ2-3; either TRBD1 or TRBD2 may supply D (6 bases each). The CDR3 is made up of 11 amino acids. V lost 6 bases, J lost 8 bases, and 9 bases lay in between. The CDR3 sequence: CASRQGGTQYF. The CDR3 nucleotides are TGTGCCAGCAGACAGGGAGGTACGCAGTATTTT.

In this sample, this clonotype turned up many times. This chain uses TRBV29-1 with TRBJ2-3; tentative D call: TRBD2 (7 bases). The V end lost 4 bases, the J end lost 1 base, and 12 bases lay between the germline ends. This CDR3 comprises 14 residues. Germline V gives CDR1 SQVTM, CDR2 ANQGSEA. Here the CDR3 reads CSVGMRGRTDTQYF. As DNA, the CDR3 is TGCAGCGTTGGGATGCGGGGGCGCACAGATACGCAGTATTTT.

This clonotype was counted between two and nine times. The chain joins TRBV10-3 to TRBJ2-7, with 9 bases matching TRBD1. CDR3 length: 14 residues. J was trimmed by 4 bases and V by 6 bases; bases with no gene match: 7. Germline loops: CDR1 ENHRY, CDR2 SYGVKD. For the CDR3, the DNA is TGTGCCATCAGCCCCGGGACAGGGAGTTACGAGCAGTACTTC. Residues: CAISPGTGSYEQYF.